This TCR beta chain was sequenced during a study of identical twins' blood T cells. Whole-study results and caveats: Twins shared about as many clonotypes as their cloneset sizes predicted. Top TCRbeta clonotypes were shared more with twin than unrelated donors.

TCRdb called the 5' RACE reads again in MiXCR, with one record for every CDR3 protein. The profile shows 400,000 or so distinct CDR3 sequences, approximately 30% of them singletons. The three twin pairs were reared together, likely meeting the same infections. With respect to this clonotype: The antigen is not known.

CDR1 is LGHNT, CDR2 FRNRAP, per germline. This CDR3 is 17 amino acids long. V was cut by 6 bases and J by 5 bases, with 25 bases left in between. The chain couples TRBV12-5 to TRBJ1-2, with D possibly TRBD1 on 6 matching bases. Sequencing was done on a sample of PBMCs. The origin of this receptor is a woman aged 18 to 55 in good health. DNA for the CDR3: TGTGCTAGTGGGGATCTACAGGGATTCAGGGAAGATTATGGCTACACCTTC. This gives the protein CASGDLQGFREDYGYTF.